These 3 T cell receptor beta chains were sequenced from one sample in a study of control samples from healthy donors and cancer patients (dated by TCRdb to 2018 to 2021). Receptors were amplified or captured by the immunoSEQ multiplex PCR assay. TCRdb took over this immuneACCESS table, retaining in-frame rearrangements with V and J assigned. Such tables are incomplete; in checked studies, under half of the missing clones stem from an unresolved V gene, and the remainder is unexplained. For this sample the table gives some 160,000 clones, of which 75% to 90% were detected only once. The ten largest clones represent over 4.5% of the sample. Source material: blood. The origin of the receptors is a young man in good health.

This chain joins TRBV4-2 and TRBJ2-1; TRBD1 agrees at 10 bases. The CDR3 length is 16 residues. The junction had 5 bases not matched to a gene; V was cut back by 2 bases and J by 4 bases. Germline V gene lookup returns CDR1 LGHNA and CDR2 YNFKEQ. CDR3 region: CASSQTGTGEYNEQFF. Written as DNA, the CDR3 is TGTGCCAGCAGCCAAACCGGGACAGGGGAGTACAATGAGCAGTTCTTC.

The chain links TRBV11-3 to TRBJ1-2; tentative D call: TRBD1 (6 bases). The CDR3 is 15 residues long. The V gene's germline CDR1 is SGHNT and CDR2 YENEEA. Trimming cost V 5 bases and J 2 bases, with 15 bases left between them. The CDR3 loop reads CASSADDTGNYGYTF. CDR3 coding DNA: TGTGCCAGCAGCGCCGACGATACAGGGAACTATGGCTACACCTTC.

This chain uses TRBV24-1 with TRBJ2-3; D is unclear. Between the trimmed V and J ends, which lost 4 bases and 4 bases, there was a span of 11 bases. Germline values: CDR1 KGHDR, CDR2 SFDVKD. The CDR3 consists of 14 residues. The CDR3 sequence is CATSDPGFSDTQYF. In nucleotides, the CDR3 is TGTGCCACCAGTGACCCAGGTTTTTCAGATACGCAGTATTTT.